The 19 T cell receptor beta chains reported below all come from one sample, sequenced in a study of cytotoxic CD8 clonotypes in ibrutinib-treated CLL. Assay: immunoSEQ multiplex PCR; the TCRdb copy retains only in-frame clones and omits some. Found here are around 130,000 clones, under 90% of them singletons; the top ten hold 2.5% to 3.5%. Sequenced material: PBMCs, taken after 24 months of ibrutinib treatment. The source is a human donor with chronic lymphocytic leukemia.

The CDR3 reads CASSRPDRRSTDTQYF. In DNA form, the CDR3 reads TGTGCCAGCAGCCGACCGGACAGAAGAAGCACAGATACGCAGTATTTT. This chain connects TRBV5-6 to TRBJ2-3; D may be TRBD1 (6 bases). The germline CDR1 and CDR2 sequences are SGHDT and YYEEEE. CDR3 length: 16 amino acids. Trimming pared 4 bases from V and 0 bases from J, leaving 15 bases between.

This clone was counted a single time. The chain is built from TRBV4-2 and TRBJ2-7; unclear D gene. Trimming shortened V by 0 bases and J by 2 bases, and 11 bases separated the two germline ends. CDR3 length: 15 residues. The germline gives CDR1 LGHNA, CDR2 YNFKEQ. CDR3: CASSQEADAPYEQYF. CDR3 in DNA: TGTGCCAGCAGCCAAGAGGCGGACGCCCCCTACGAGCAGTACTTC.

This sequence joins TRBV7-9 and TRBJ2-1; possible D gene TRBD2, 6 bases. V dropped 5 bases and J dropped 7 bases, with 18 bases sitting between them. Germline V gene lookup returns CDR1 SEHNR and CDR2 FQNEAQ (reference sequence). CDR3 length: 15 residues. CDR3 sequence reads: CASSGTGVGFNEQFF. As DNA, the CDR3 is TGTGCCAGCAGCGGAACGGGGGTAGGGTTTAATGAGCAGTTCTTC.

This clone appeared once. The J gene is TRBJ2-5, the V gene TRBV11-2; 7 bases align to TRBD1. CDR3 length: 15 residues. The trim removed 4 bases at V and 2 bases at J, leaving 7 bases unmatched. Germline CDR1 SGHAT, CDR2 FQNNGV. CDR3 sequence reads: CASSSGTVVQETQYF. CDR3 nucleotides: TGTGCCAGCAGCTCCGGGACAGTCGTACAAGAGACCCAGTACTTC.

The V and J genes are TRBV5-5 and TRBJ2-3, with 10 bases that match TRBD1. J lost 4 bases, V lost 4 bases, and 9 bases had no gene match. There are 16 residues in the CDR3. Looked up from germline, CDR1 is SGHKS and CDR2 is YYEKEE (reference sequence). The CDR3 here is CASSLITGTGADTQYF. The CDR3 nucleotides are TGTGCCAGCAGCCTGATAACCGGGACAGGGGCAGATACGCAGTATTTT.

The V and J genes are TRBV19 and TRBJ2-3, with a possible D match to TRBD2 (6 bases). There are 16 residues in the CDR3. From germline, CDR1 is LNHDA and CDR2 SQIVND (reference sequence). Trimming pared 3 bases from V and 1 base from J, leaving 14 bases between. The CDR3 protein is CASSIGRGAGTDTQYF. The CDR3 DNA reads as TGTGCCAGTAGTATTGGGCGGGGAGCCGGCACAGATACGCAGTATTTT.

V is TRBV28 and J is TRBJ2-3; D might be TRBD1 or TRBD2, each matching 5 bases. Germline V gene data show CDR1 as MDHEN and CDR2 as SYDVKM. The ends were cut back, 5 bases at V and 4 bases at J, with 19 bases in the middle. The CDR3 contains 16 residues. CDR3 loop: CASSTRDAGIADTQYF. The CDR3 DNA reads TGTGCCAGCAGTACCCGGGACGCCGGCATAGCAGATACGCAGTATTTT.

This chain connects TRBV2 to TRBJ2-5, with a tentative D call TRBD2 (5 bases). Germline CDR1 reads SNHLY; CDR2 reads FYNNEI. There are 13 residues in the CDR3. V lost 8 bases and J lost 4, with 14 bases in between. CDR3 nucleotide sequence: TGTGCCAGCGCCCGGGCCGAGGGAGAGACCCAGTACTTC. This gives the protein CASARAEGETQYF.

The rearrangement joins TRBV7-2 to TRBJ2-3; 10 bases align to TRBD2. Germline CDR1 is SGHTA and CDR2 is FQGNSA. V shed 1 base and J 6 bases; nucleotides not matched to a gene: 7. This CDR3 has 16 residues. Here the CDR3 DNA reads TGTGCCAGCAGCTTAGGCCCAGCGGGGGGGGAGGATACGCAGTATTTT. Its translation: CASSLGPAGGEDTQYF.

The chain has TRBV10-2 and TRBJ2-2; maybe TRBD1 (6 bases). Germline loops: CDR1 WSHSY, CDR2 SAAADI. This CDR3 has 13 amino acids. V was clipped by 3 bases and J by 5 bases, with 7 bases between them. The CDR3 nucleotides read TGCGCCAGCAGTGATACAGGGACCGGGGAGCTGTTTTTT. Its protein is CASSDTGTGELFF.

This chain links TRBV28 with TRBJ2-7; D is uncertain. V was cut by 4 bases and J by 6 bases, with 10 bases left in between. There are 12 residues in the CDR3. The V gene's germline CDR1 is MDHEN and CDR2 SYDVKM. The CDR3 DNA reads TGTGCCAGCAGTTCCCTCCCCCGCGAGCAGTACTTC. Amino acids: CASSSLPREQYF. Based on the CDR3 plus reference TRBV28 and TRBJ2-7, the full variable domain is DVKVTQSSRYLVKRTGEKVFLECVQDMDHENMFWYRQDPGLGLRLIYFSYDVKMKEKGDIPEGYSVSREKKERFSLILESASTNQTSMYLCASSSLPREQYFGPGTRLTVT.

The chain has TRBV10-3 and TRBJ2-7; D call uncertain. V lost 7 bases and J 3 bases, leaving 7 bases between the germline ends. Germline V CDR1 and CDR2: ENHRY, SYGVKD. The CDR3 consists of 11 residues. The CDR3 sequence: CAIMDVYEQYF. In nucleotides, the CDR3 is TGTGCCATCATGGATGTCTACGAGCAGTACTTC.

This chain joins TRBV11-3 and TRBJ2-3; 9 positions agree with TRBD2. The CDR3 has 16 amino acids. Germline lookup yields CDR1 SGHNT and CDR2 YENEEA. V gave up 3 bases and J gave up 5 bases; unmatched junction bases: 9. The CDR3 protein is CASSLSSGGSRDTQYF. The CDR3 nucleotides read TGTGCCAGCAGCTTGAGTAGCGGGGGCTCGCGAGATACGCAGTATTTT.

This chain links TRBV9 with TRBJ1-1, with TRBD1 matching 8 bases. This CDR3 region has 16 residues. In germline, CDR1 is SGDLS, CDR2 YYNGEE. Trimming removed 2 bases from V and 0 bases from J; junction bases left unmatched: 6. The CDR3 DNA sequence: TGTGCCAGCAGCGTTCCGACAGGGGCCCTGAACACTGAAGCTTTCTTT. Protein sequence: CASSVPTGALNTEAFF.

The CDR3 DNA reads TGTGCCAGCAGCCGGACAGGGGAGAACACAGATACGCAGTATTTT. It is translated as CASSRTGENTDTQYF. This chain links TRBV7-2 with TRBJ2-3; 9 bases fit TRBD1. The CDR3 is made up of 15 amino acids. J was trimmed by 2 bases and V by 5 bases; bases with no gene match: 5. Looked up from germline, CDR1 is SGHTA and CDR2 is FQGNSA.

This clone showed up just once. The gene calls are TRBV6-5 and TRBJ1-6, with D perhaps TRBD1 (6 bases). In germline, CDR1 is MNHEY, CDR2 SVGAGI. V was clipped by 6 bases and J by 10 bases, with 19 bases between them. This CDR3 is 15 amino acids long. CDR3 in DNA: TGTGCCAGCAGGAGGGGGATACAGGGAGGATCACCCCTCCACTTT. Protein sequence: CASRRGIQGGSPLHF.

The count of this clone is one. The gene calls are TRBV28 and TRBJ2-5; tentatively, D is TRBD1 (6 bases). The V end was cut by 2 bases, the J end by 6 bases, with 16 bases between. The germline V gene encodes CDR1 MDHEN and CDR2 SYDVKM. CDR3 length equals 15 residues. The CDR3 region has the DNA TGTGCCAGCAGTTTAGGGGGCACCCGGACGAAGACCCAGTACTTC. Its translation is CASSLGGTRTKTQYF.

V usage is TRBV2 and J usage is TRBJ1-4, with D possibly matching TRBD1 (6 bases). The CDR3 has 12 residues. Trimming left V 8 bases short and J 5 bases short, with 9 bases between. The germline V gene has CDR1 SNHLY and CDR2 FYNNEI. The CDR3 is CASGDRNEKLFF. The CDR3 DNA is TGTGCCAGCGGAGACAGGAATGAAAAACTGTTTTTT.

This chain links TRBV5-1 with TRBJ2-7; D not certain. Trimming left V 5 bases short and J 2 bases short, with 17 bases between. CDR3 length: 15 residues. Per germline, CDR1 SGHRS and CDR2 YFSETQ. CDR3 nucleotides: TGCGCCAGCAGAAATGGGCCCAGCGATGCCTACGAGCAGTACTTC. Translating it yields CASRNGPSDAYEQYF. Looking up the rest from reference TRBV5-1 and TRBJ2-7 gives the full variable domain: KAGVTQTPRYLIKTRGQQVTLSCSPISGHRSVSWYQQTPGQGLQFLFEYFSETQRNKGNFPGRFSGRQFSNSRSEMNVSTLELGDSALYLCASRNGPSDAYEQYFGPGTRLTVT.